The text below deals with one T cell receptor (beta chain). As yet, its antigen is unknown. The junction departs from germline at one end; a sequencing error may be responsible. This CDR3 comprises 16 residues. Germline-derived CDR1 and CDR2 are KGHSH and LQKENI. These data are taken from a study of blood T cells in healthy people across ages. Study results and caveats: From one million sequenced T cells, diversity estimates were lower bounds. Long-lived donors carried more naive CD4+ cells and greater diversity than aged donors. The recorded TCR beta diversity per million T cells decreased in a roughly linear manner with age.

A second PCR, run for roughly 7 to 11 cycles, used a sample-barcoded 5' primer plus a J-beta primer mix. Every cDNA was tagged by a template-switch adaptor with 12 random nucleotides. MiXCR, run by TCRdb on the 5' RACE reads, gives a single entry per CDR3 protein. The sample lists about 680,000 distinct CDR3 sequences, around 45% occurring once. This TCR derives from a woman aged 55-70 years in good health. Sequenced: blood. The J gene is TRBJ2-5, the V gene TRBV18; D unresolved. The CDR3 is CVSSPPQVANQETQYF. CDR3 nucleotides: TGTGTCAGCTCACCACCGCAGGTTGCGAACCAAGAGACCCAGTACTTC.